These T cell receptor beta chains were read from a single sample in a study of T cells after yellow fever vaccination. TCRdb re-derived calls from the 5' RACE reads in MiXCR, one entry per CDR3 protein. The sample has approximately 580,000 distinct CDR3 sequences; about 17% are singletons. The sample in question was PBMCs, obtained roughly 5 days after the first yellow fever vaccination. These receptor sequences come from a young man who received the YFV17D yellow fever vaccine. CDR3s include the opening cysteine and the closing phenylalanine or tryptophan. Fields, in order: J gene, clone size, V gene, D gene, CDR3 DNA, CDR3 protein. The D gene is left open where the match is weak. The size field is filled for only some rows; it gives once, few, many or a size class.

>TRBJ1-2|many|TRBV11-2|-
TGTGCCAGCAGCACCGAGGCGACTAGTCGCTACACCTTC
CASSTEATSRYTF
>TRBJ2-5|few|TRBV10-3|-
TGTGCCATGGGGGAGGGGGACGCAAGGACCCAGTACTTC
CAMGEGDARTQYF
>TRBJ2-1|-|TRBV7-2|-
TGTGCCAGCGACTCTGGAGGGATTTCGAATGAGCAGTTCTTC
CASDSGGISNEQFF
>TRBJ2-1|-|TRBV11-2|-
TGTGCCAGCAGCTTAAACAGGGTCGTGTTCTTC
CASSLNRVVFF
>TRBJ2-1|-|TRBV27|-
TGTGCCAGCGCTCGGCAGTGGGGGGTCTCCTACAATGAGCAGTTCTTC
CASARQWGVSYNEQFF
>TRBJ1-5|many|TRBV7-2|-
TGTGCCAGCAGCTTAGTACCAATTAATCAGCCCCAGCATTTT
CASSLVPINQPQHF
>TRBJ2-1|-|TRBV20-1|TRBD2
TGCAGTGCTAGTAGACTAGCCCGAACCTACAATGAGCAGTTCTTC
CSASRLARTYNEQFF
>TRBJ2-6|-|TRBV4-3|-
TGCGCCAGCAGCCAAGATGGTGGGGCCAACGTCCTGACTTTC
CASSQDGGANVLTF
>TRBJ2-5|many|TRBV7-9|-
TGTGCCAGCAGTTTAGGACAAGAGACCCAGTACTTC
CASSLGQETQYF
>TRBJ2-1|-|TRBV4-2|-
TGTGCCAGCAGCCAAGAGTCACTTACGTGGGGGGCCTCGGATGAGCAGTTCTTC
CASSQESLTWGASDEQFF
>TRBJ1-1|few|TRBV4-1|-
TGCGCCAGCAGCCTCTCGTCGAGGGGGGGCACTGAAGCTTTCTTT
CASSLSSRGGTEAFF
>TRBJ2-3|-|TRBV29-1|TRBD1
TGCAGCGTTTTACTCAACAGGGGGCGAGATACGCAGTATTTT
CSVLLNRGRDTQYF
>TRBJ1-2|few|TRBV20-1|-
TGCAGTGCACCTGAGCCAGCTAACTATGGCTACACCTTC
CSAPEPANYGYTF
>TRBJ1-2|few|TRBV20-1|-
TGCAGTGCTAGACCGGGACACTTCTATGGCTACACCTTC
CSARPGHFYGYTF
>TRBJ1-1|-|TRBV6-1|-
TGTGCCAGCCCCAAGGGGCCGGCCGTCGCTGAAGCTTTCTTT
CASPKGPAVAEAFF